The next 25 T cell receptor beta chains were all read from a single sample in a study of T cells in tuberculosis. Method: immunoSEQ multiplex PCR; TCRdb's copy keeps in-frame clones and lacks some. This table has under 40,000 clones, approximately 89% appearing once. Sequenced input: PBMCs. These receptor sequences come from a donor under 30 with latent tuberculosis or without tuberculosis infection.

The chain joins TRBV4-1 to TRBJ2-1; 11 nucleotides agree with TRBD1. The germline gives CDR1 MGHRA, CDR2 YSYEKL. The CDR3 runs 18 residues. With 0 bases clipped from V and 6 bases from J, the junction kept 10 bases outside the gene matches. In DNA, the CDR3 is TGCGCCAGCAGCCAAGAGCCATGGACAGGGGGCGTGAGCAATGAGCAGTTCTTC. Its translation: CASSQEPWTGGVSNEQFF.

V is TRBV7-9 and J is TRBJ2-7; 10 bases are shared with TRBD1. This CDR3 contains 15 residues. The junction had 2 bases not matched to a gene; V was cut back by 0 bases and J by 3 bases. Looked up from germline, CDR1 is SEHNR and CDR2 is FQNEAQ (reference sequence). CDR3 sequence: CASSLAGTGDYEQYF. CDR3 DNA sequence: TGTGCCAGCAGCTTAGCAGGGACAGGGGACTACGAGCAGTACTTC.

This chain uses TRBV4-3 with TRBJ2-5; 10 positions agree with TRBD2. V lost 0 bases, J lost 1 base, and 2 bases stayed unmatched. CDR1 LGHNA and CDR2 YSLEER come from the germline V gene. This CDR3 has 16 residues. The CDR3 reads CASSQDPSGSQETQYF. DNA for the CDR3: TGCGCCAGCAGCCAAGATCCTAGCGGGAGCCAAGAGACCCAGTACTTC.

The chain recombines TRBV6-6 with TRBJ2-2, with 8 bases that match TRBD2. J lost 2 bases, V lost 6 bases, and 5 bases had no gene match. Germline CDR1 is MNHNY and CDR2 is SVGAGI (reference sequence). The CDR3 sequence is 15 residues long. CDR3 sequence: CASRNGLANTGELFF. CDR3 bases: TGTGCCAGCAGAAACGGACTAGCAAACACCGGGGAGCTGTTTTTT.

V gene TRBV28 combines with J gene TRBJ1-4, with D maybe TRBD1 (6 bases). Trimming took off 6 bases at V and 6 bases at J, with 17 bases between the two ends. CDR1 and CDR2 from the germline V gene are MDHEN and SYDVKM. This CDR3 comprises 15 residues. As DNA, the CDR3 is TGTGCCAGCAGACCGCTGAGGGGGTCAGATGAAAAACTGTTTTTT. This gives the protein CASRPLRGSDEKLFF.

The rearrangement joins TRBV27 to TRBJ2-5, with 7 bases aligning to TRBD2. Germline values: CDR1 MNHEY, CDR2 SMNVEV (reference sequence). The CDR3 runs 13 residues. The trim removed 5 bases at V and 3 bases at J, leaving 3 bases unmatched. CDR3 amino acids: CASSPSGEETQYF. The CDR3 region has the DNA TGTGCCAGCAGTCCTAGCGGCGAAGAGACCCAGTACTTC.

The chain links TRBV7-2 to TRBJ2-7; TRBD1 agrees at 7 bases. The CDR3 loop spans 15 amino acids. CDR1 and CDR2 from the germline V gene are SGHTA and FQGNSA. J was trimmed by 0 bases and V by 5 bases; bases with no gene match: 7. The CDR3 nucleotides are TGTGCCAGCAGCCTCCTGGGACAGTCCTCCTACGAGCAGTACTTC. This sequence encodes CASSLLGQSSYEQYF.

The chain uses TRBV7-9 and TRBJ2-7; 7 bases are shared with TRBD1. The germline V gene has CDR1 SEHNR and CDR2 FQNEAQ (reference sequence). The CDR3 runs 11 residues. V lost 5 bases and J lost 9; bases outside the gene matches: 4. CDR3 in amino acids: CASSNRGLQYF. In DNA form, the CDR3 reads TGTGCCAGCAGCAACAGGGGCTTGCAGTACTTC.

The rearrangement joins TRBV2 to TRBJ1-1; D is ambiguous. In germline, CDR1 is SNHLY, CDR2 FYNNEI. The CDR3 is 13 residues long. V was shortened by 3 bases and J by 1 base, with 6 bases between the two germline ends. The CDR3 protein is CASSEIENTEAFF. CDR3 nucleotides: TGTGCCAGCAGTGAGATAGAGAACACTGAAGCTTTCTTT.

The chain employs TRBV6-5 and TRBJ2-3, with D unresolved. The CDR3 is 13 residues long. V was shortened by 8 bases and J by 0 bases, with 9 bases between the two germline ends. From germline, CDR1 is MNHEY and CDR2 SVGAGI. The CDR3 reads CASRVESTDTQYF. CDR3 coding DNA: TGTGCCAGCCGGGTTGAAAGCACAGATACGCAGTATTTT.

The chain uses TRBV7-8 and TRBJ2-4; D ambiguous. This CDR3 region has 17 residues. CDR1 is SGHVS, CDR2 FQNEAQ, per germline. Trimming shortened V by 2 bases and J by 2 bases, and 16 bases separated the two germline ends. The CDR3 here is CASSLPRRLETKNIQYF. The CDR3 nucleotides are TGTGCCAGCAGCTTACCCCGGCGGCTAGAAACCAAAAACATTCAGTACTTC. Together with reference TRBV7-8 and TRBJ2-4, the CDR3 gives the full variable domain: GAGVSQSPRYKVAKRGQDVALRCDPISGHVSLFWYQQALGQGPEFLTYFQNEAQLDKSGLPSDRFFAERPEGSVSTLKIQRTQQEDSAVYLCASSLPRRLETKNIQYFGAGTRLSVL.

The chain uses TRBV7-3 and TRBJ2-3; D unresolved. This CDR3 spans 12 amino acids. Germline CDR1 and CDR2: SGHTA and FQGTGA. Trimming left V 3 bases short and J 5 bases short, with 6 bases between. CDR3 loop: CASSFGRDTQYF. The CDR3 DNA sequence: TGTGCCAGCAGCTTTGGTAGAGATACGCAGTATTTT.

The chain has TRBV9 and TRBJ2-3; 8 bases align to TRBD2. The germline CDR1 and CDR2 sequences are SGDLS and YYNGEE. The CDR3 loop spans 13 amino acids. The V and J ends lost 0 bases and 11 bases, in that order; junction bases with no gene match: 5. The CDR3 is CASSVASGGLQYF. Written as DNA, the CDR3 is TGTGCCAGCAGCGTAGCAAGCGGGGGTTTGCAGTATTTT.

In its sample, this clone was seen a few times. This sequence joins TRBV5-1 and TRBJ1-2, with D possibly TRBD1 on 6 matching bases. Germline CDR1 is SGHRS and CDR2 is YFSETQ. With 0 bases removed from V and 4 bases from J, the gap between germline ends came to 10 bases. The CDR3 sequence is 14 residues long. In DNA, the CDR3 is TGCGCCAGCAGCTTGGCACAGGGAATCTATGGCTACACCTTC. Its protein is CASSLAQGIYGYTF.

CDR3 sequence reads: CASSNYGGIYTGELFF. CDR3 DNA: TGTGCCAGCAGTAATTATGGCGGAATTTACACCGGGGAGCTGTTTTTT. The J gene is TRBJ2-2, the V gene TRBV27; D gene uncertain. V was cut by 5 bases and J by 3 bases, with 16 bases left in between. This CDR3 has 16 residues. CDR1 is MNHEY, CDR2 SMNVEV, per germline (reference sequence).

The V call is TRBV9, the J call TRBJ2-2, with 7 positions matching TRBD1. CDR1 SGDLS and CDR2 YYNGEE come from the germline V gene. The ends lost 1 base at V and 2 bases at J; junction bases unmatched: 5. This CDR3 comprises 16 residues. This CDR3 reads CASSVLGTANTGELFF. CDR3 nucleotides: TGTGCCAGCAGCGTACTAGGGACAGCAAACACCGGGGAGCTGTTTTTT.

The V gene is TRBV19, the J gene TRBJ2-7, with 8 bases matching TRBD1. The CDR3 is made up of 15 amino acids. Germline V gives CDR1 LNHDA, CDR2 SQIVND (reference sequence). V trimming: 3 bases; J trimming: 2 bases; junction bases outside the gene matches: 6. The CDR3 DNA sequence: TGTGCCAGTAGTATCGGGACAGGCATGACCTACGAGCAGTACTTC. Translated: CASSIGTGMTYEQYF.

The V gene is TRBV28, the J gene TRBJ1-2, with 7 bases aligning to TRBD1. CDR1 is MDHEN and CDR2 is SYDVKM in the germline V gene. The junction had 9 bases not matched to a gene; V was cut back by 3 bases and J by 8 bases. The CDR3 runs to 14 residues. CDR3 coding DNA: TGTGCCAGCAGTTTCAGGGGGGTACTACGGGGCTACACCTTC. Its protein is CASSFRGVLRGYTF.

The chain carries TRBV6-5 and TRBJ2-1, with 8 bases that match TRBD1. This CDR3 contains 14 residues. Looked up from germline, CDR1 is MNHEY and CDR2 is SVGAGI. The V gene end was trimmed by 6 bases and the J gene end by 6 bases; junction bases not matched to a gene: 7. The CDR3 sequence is CASRRDRGINEQFF. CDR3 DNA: TGTGCCAGCAGGCGAGACAGGGGAATCAATGAGCAGTTCTTC.

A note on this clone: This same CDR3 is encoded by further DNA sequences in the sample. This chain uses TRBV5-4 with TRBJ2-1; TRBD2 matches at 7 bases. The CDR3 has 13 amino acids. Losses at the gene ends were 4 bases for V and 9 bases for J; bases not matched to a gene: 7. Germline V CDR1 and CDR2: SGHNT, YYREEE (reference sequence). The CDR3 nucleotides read TGTGCCAGCAGCCCCGGACTAGTAGGTGAGCAGTTCTTC. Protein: CASSPGLVGEQFF.

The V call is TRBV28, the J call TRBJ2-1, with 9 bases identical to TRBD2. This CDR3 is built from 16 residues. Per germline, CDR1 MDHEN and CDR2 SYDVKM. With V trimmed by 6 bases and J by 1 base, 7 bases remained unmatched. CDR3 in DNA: TGTGCCAGCAGGCGCGGGGGGGGAGGGTCCTACAATGAGCAGTTCTTC. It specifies CASRRGGGGSYNEQFF.

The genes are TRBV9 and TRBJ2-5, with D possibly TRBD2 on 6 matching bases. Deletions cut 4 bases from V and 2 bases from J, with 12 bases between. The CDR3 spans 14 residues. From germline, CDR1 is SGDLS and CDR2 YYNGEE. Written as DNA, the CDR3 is TGTGCCAGCAGCACTCGGGACTCTCAAGAGACCCAGTACTTC. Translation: CASSTRDSQETQYF.

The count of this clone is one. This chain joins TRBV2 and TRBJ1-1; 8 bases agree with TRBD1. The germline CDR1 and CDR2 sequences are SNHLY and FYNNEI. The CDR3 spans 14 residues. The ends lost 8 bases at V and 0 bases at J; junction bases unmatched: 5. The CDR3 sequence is CASSVQGVNTEAFF. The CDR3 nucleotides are TGTGCCAGCTCCGTACAGGGGGTGAACACTGAAGCTTTCTTT.

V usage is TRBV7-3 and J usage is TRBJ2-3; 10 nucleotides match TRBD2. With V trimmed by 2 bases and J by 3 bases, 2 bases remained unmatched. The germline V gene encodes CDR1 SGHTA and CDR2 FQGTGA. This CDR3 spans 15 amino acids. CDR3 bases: TGTGCCAGCAGCTTAGGGACTAGCGAAACAGATACGCAGTATTTT. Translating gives CASSLGTSETDTQYF.

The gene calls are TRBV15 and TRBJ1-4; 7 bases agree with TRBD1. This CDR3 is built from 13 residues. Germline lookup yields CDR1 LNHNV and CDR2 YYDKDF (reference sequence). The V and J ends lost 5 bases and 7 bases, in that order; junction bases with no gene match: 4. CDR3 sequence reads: CATSRQGGEKLFF. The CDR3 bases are TGTGCCACCAGCCGCCAGGGGGGTGAAAAACTGTTTTTT.